This is a list of T cell receptor beta chains from one sample in a study of CD8 T cells in ankylosing spondylitis. TCRdb itself ran the 5' RACE reads through MiXCR, one entry per CDR3 protein. The data contain 500,000 to 650,000 distinct CDR3 sequences, over 4% of them seen just once; the ten biggest clones take up 3% to 4%. Sequencing input: blood, either unsorted or a sorted T cell fraction (not recorded which). The receptors originated from a male donor with ankylosing spondylitis. Both conserved end residues are part of each CDR3. The order of the fields is D gene, clone size, V gene, J gene, CDR3 protein, CDR3 DNA. A D gene is named only where the DNA matches it firmly. For some rows the clone size is stated as once, few or many, or as a class when expanded; others skip it.

d_gene: .
abundance: many
v_gene: TRBV29-1
j_gene: TRBJ2-5
CDR3aa: CSVVDLGYQETQYF
CDR3nt: TGCAGCGTTGTAGACTTGGGGTACCAAGAGACCCAGTACTTC

d_gene: .
abundance: .
v_gene: TRBV18
j_gene: TRBJ2-2
CDR3aa: CASSPKSLANTGELFF
CDR3nt: TGTGCCAGCTCACCAAAGTCTCTTGCGAACACCGGGGAGCTGTTTTTT

d_gene: .
abundance: many
v_gene: TRBV3-1
j_gene: TRBJ2-7
CDR3aa: CASSQGQAPSYEQYF
CDR3nt: TGTGCCAGCAGCCAAGGACAGGCGCCTTCCTACGAGCAGTACTTC

d_gene: TRBD2
abundance: few
v_gene: TRBV4-3
j_gene: TRBJ2-3
CDR3aa: CASSHVPSGDTDTQYF
CDR3nt: TGCGCCAGCAGCCACGTCCCTAGCGGAGACACAGATACGCAGTATTTT

d_gene: .
abundance: few
v_gene: TRBV5-1
j_gene: TRBJ2-3
CDR3aa: CASSLFIPPWDTQYF
CDR3nt: TGCGCCAGCAGCTTGTTTATTCCCCCGTGGGATACGCAGTATTTT

d_gene: TRBD1
abundance: many
v_gene: TRBV7-8
j_gene: TRBJ1-2
CDR3aa: CASSSYKTGIYGYTF
CDR3nt: TGTGCCAGCAGCTCCTACAAGACAGGGATCTATGGCTACACCTTC

d_gene: .
abundance: few
v_gene: TRBV4-2
j_gene: TRBJ2-4
CDR3aa: CASSQDRSRDLRNIQYF
CDR3nt: TGTGCCAGCAGCCAAGATAGATCCCGAGATCTGAGGAACATTCAGTACTTC

d_gene: TRBD1
abundance: many
v_gene: TRBV10-3
j_gene: TRBJ2-7
CDR3aa: CAISESGQAGHEQYF
CDR3nt: TGTGCCATCAGTGAGTCGGGACAGGCTGGGCACGAGCAGTACTTC

d_gene: TRBD1
abundance: many
v_gene: TRBV5-5
j_gene: TRBJ2-1
CDR3aa: CASSLVVGTGTYEQFF
CDR3nt: TGTGCCAGCAGCTTGGTAGTGGGGACAGGGACATATGAGCAGTTCTTC

d_gene: .
abundance: many
v_gene: TRBV27
j_gene: TRBJ1-2
CDR3aa: CASSSPGGHGYTF
CDR3nt: TGTGCCAGCAGTTCCCCGGGGGGGCATGGCTACACCTTC

d_gene: .
abundance: many
v_gene: TRBV20-1
j_gene: TRBJ2-3
CDR3aa: CSALAGGTTDTQYF
CDR3nt: TGCAGTGCCCTGGCCGGGGGAACCACAGATACGCAGTATTTT

d_gene: TRBD1
abundance: many
v_gene: TRBV5-1
j_gene: TRBJ2-3
CDR3aa: CASSLRSGQGTDTQYF
CDR3nt: TGCGCCAGCAGCTTGAGGTCGGGACAGGGAACAGATACGCAGTATTTT

d_gene: TRBD1
abundance: many
v_gene: TRBV5-1
j_gene: TRBJ1-2
CDR3aa: CASSRTGTGDGYTF
CDR3nt: TGCGCCAGCAGCAGGACCGGGACAGGGGATGGCTACACCTTC

d_gene: .
abundance: many
v_gene: TRBV7-2
j_gene: TRBJ2-5
CDR3aa: CASSPSRVQETQYF
CDR3nt: TGTGCCAGCAGTCCGTCCCGGGTACAAGAGACCCAGTACTTC

d_gene: .
abundance: many
v_gene: TRBV24-1
j_gene: TRBJ1-4
CDR3aa: CATSDSGATNEKLFF
CDR3nt: TGTGCCACCAGTGATTCAGGAGCAACTAATGAAAAACTGTTTTTT

d_gene: .
abundance: many
v_gene: TRBV5-1
j_gene: TRBJ2-1
CDR3aa: CASSLTPQGSGTYNEQFF
CDR3nt: TGCGCCAGCAGCTTGACCCCCCAGGGGAGCGGAACTTACAATGAGCAGTTCTTC

d_gene: .
abundance: many
v_gene: TRBV6-5
j_gene: TRBJ1-5
CDR3aa: CASSYGGPSYQPQHF
CDR3nt: TGTGCCAGCAGTTACGGGGGGCCCTCCTATCAGCCCCAGCATTTT

d_gene: TRBD1
abundance: few
v_gene: TRBV7-9
j_gene: TRBJ2-7
CDR3aa: CASSLWTGDHEQYF
CDR3nt: TGTGCCAGCAGCTTATGGACAGGGGACCACGAGCAGTACTTC

d_gene: .
abundance: few
v_gene: TRBV20-1
j_gene: TRBJ2-5
CDR3aa: CSAQHLGETQYF
CDR3nt: TGCAGTGCTCAACACCTAGGGGAGACCCAGTACTTC

d_gene: .
abundance: medium-sized
v_gene: TRBV5-1
j_gene: TRBJ1-2
CDR3aa: CASSLELAGHGYTF
CDR3nt: TGCGCCAGCAGCTTGGAGCTGGCTGGCCATGGCTACACCTTC

d_gene: .
abundance: many
v_gene: TRBV20-1
j_gene: TRBJ2-1
CDR3aa: CSARERRTAAKHEQFF
CDR3nt: TGCAGTGCTAGAGAAAGGAGGACAGCAGCTAAACATGAGCAGTTCTTC

d_gene: .
abundance: many
v_gene: TRBV5-1
j_gene: TRBJ2-7
CDR3aa: CASSWEDTEQYF
CDR3nt: TGCGCCAGCAGCTGGGAAGACACGGAGCAGTACTTC

d_gene: .
abundance: .
v_gene: TRBV6-5
j_gene: TRBJ2-7
CDR3aa: CASSYSVRASYYEQYF
CDR3nt: TGTGCCAGCAGTTACTCGGTCAGGGCGTCCTACTACGAGCAGTACTTC

d_gene: .
abundance: few
v_gene: TRBV7-2
j_gene: TRBJ1-5
CDR3aa: CASRARDRQPQHF
CDR3nt: TGTGCCAGCAGAGCCCGGGACCGCCAGCCCCAGCATTTT

d_gene: .
abundance: many
v_gene: TRBV12-3/TRBV12-4
j_gene: TRBJ1-6
CDR3aa: CASSSHPDSPLHF
CDR3nt: TGTGCCAGCAGTTCTCACCCGGATTCACCCCTCCACTTT

d_gene: .
abundance: .
v_gene: TRBV2
j_gene: TRBJ2-7
CDR3aa: CASGVPRTASYEQYF
CDR3nt: TGTGCCAGCGGAGTTCCCAGGACTGCCTCCTACGAGCAGTACTTC

d_gene: .
abundance: few
v_gene: TRBV7-6
j_gene: TRBJ1-1
CDR3aa: CASSLVMSRGWNTEAFF
CDR3nt: TGTGCCAGCAGCTTAGTCATGAGCAGGGGCTGGAACACTGAAGCTTTCTTT

d_gene: TRBD1
abundance: few
v_gene: TRBV2
j_gene: TRBJ1-1
CDR3aa: CASSVGTVTEAFF
CDR3nt: TGTGCCAGCAGTGTTGGGACAGTCACTGAAGCTTTCTTT

d_gene: .
abundance: many
v_gene: TRBV7-9
j_gene: TRBJ2-7
CDR3aa: CASSVANDEQYF
CDR3nt: TGTGCCAGTTCGGTAGCTAACGACGAGCAGTACTTC

d_gene: .
abundance: .
v_gene: TRBV30
j_gene: TRBJ2-1
CDR3aa: CAWSVRTHRLSVSGKEQFF
CDR3nt: TGTGCCTGGAGTGTAAGGACCCATAGACTAAGTGTGTCTGGAAAAGAGCAGTTCTTC

d_gene: TRBD1
abundance: many
v_gene: TRBV7-6
j_gene: TRBJ1-2
CDR3aa: CASSPRQGGYTF
CDR3nt: TGTGCCAGCAGCCCACGACAGGGGGGCTACACCTTC

d_gene: .
abundance: many
v_gene: TRBV12-3/TRBV12-4
j_gene: TRBJ1-2
CDR3aa: CASSLNRAGGYTF
CDR3nt: TGTGCCAGCAGTTTGAACAGGGCTGGTGGCTACACCTTC

d_gene: .
abundance: few
v_gene: TRBV14
j_gene: TRBJ1-2
CDR3aa: CASSQDGGPGLVGYTF
CDR3nt: TGTGCCAGCAGCCAAGATGGGGGTCCGGGGCTGGTTGGCTACACCTTC

d_gene: .
abundance: many
v_gene: TRBV6-2/TRBV6-3
j_gene: TRBJ1-5
CDR3aa: CASSYYGQSNQPQHF
CDR3nt: TGTGCCAGCAGTTACTACGGACAGTCGAATCAGCCCCAGCATTTT

d_gene: .
abundance: many
v_gene: TRBV4-1
j_gene: TRBJ1-2
CDR3aa: CASSQEGATSYGYTF
CDR3nt: TGCGCCAGCAGCCAAGAAGGGGCGACGAGCTATGGCTACACCTTC

d_gene: TRBD1
abundance: many
v_gene: TRBV5-1
j_gene: TRBJ1-2
CDR3aa: CASSLGSGQAPYGYTF
CDR3nt: TGCGCCAGCAGCTTGGGAAGCGGACAGGCACCCTATGGCTACACCTTC

d_gene: TRBD1
abundance: many
v_gene: TRBV5-1
j_gene: TRBJ2-3
CDR3aa: CASSPRITGESTDTQYF
CDR3nt: TGCGCCAGCAGTCCTAGGATAACAGGGGAAAGCACAGATACGCAGTATTTT

d_gene: .
abundance: many
v_gene: TRBV20-1
j_gene: TRBJ2-3
CDR3aa: CSAPDPDTQYF
CDR3nt: TGCAGTGCTCCCGACCCCGATACGCAGTATTTT

d_gene: .
abundance: many
v_gene: TRBV27
j_gene: TRBJ2-2
CDR3aa: CASSLTGWIGELFF
CDR3nt: TGTGCCAGCAGTTTAACAGGGTGGATCGGGGAGCTGTTTTTT

d_gene: .
abundance: many
v_gene: TRBV6-5
j_gene: TRBJ2-5
CDR3aa: CASSYGSGYGETQYF
CDR3nt: TGTGCCAGCAGTTACGGGTCAGGGTATGGGGAGACCCAGTACTTC

d_gene: TRBD1
abundance: many
v_gene: TRBV10-3
j_gene: TRBJ1-1
CDR3aa: CAIRVTGMNTEAFF
CDR3nt: TGTGCCATCAGGGTGACAGGGATGAACACTGAAGCTTTCTTT

d_gene: TRBD1
abundance: many
v_gene: TRBV7-2
j_gene: TRBJ2-1
CDR3aa: CASSLVAPRGFNEQFF
CDR3nt: TGTGCCAGCAGCTTAGTAGCCCCCAGGGGGTTTAATGAGCAGTTCTTC

d_gene: TRBD1
abundance: many
v_gene: TRBV9
j_gene: TRBJ2-7
CDR3aa: CASSVAGTGSYEQYF
CDR3nt: TGTGCCAGCAGCGTGGCCGGGACAGGGTCGTACGAGCAGTACTTC

d_gene: .
abundance: many
v_gene: TRBV7-9
j_gene: TRBJ1-2
CDR3aa: CASSLPQGESYTF
CDR3nt: TGTGCCAGCAGCTTACCCCAGGGAGAAAGCTACACCTTC

d_gene: TRBD2
abundance: many
v_gene: TRBV7-9
j_gene: TRBJ2-5
CDR3aa: CASSLSGRYQETQYF
CDR3nt: TGTGCCAGCAGCCTTAGCGGGCGCTACCAAGAGACCCAGTACTTC

d_gene: .
abundance: few
v_gene: TRBV5-1
j_gene: TRBJ2-1
CDR3aa: CASSLGRTDYNEQFF
CDR3nt: TGCGCCAGCAGCTTGGGTAGGACAGACTACAATGAGCAGTTCTTC

d_gene: TRBD2
abundance: many
v_gene: TRBV7-2
j_gene: TRBJ2-3
CDR3aa: CASSLGTRREEADTQYF
CDR3nt: TGTGCCAGCAGCTTAGGCACACGGCGGGAGGAGGCAGATACGCAGTATTTT

d_gene: TRBD1
abundance: many
v_gene: TRBV12-3/TRBV12-4
j_gene: TRBJ2-7
CDR3aa: CASSRGRLEQYF
CDR3nt: TGTGCCAGCAGTAGGGGGCGTCTGGAGCAGTACTTC

d_gene: .
abundance: .
v_gene: TRBV7-9
j_gene: TRBJ2-5
CDR3aa: CASSLGSGRETQYF
CDR3nt: TGTGCCAGCAGCTTAGGTTCGGGGCGAGAGACCCAGTACTTC